The 4 T cell receptor beta chains presented below share a single source sample, sequenced in a study of T cells after yellow fever vaccination. TCRdb re-called the 5' RACE reads with MiXCR, one entry per CDR3 protein. The table has some 600,000 distinct CDR3 sequences, 17% seen once. This specimen was PBMCs, taken less than 6 days after the first yellow fever vaccination. These receptors were obtained from a man between 18 and 35 years old who received the YFV17D yellow fever vaccine.

This clonotype was seen a handful of times. As DNA, the CDR3 is TGCGCCAGCAGCCAAGGGGTCCGGGACCCATATTTTGCAGATACGCAGTATTTT. Protein product: CASSQGVRDPYFADTQYF. V is TRBV4-3 and J is TRBJ2-3; D might be TRBD1 or TRBD2, each matching 5 bases. V was trimmed by 1 base and J by 4 bases, leaving 21 bases between them. This CDR3 is built from 18 residues. The germline V gene encodes CDR1 LGHNA and CDR2 YSLEER.

The chain uses TRBV7-9 and TRBJ2-2; no definite D call. V gave up 2 bases and J gave up 4 bases, with 8 bases separating them. This CDR3 is 14 amino acids long. The V gene's germline CDR1 is SEHNR and CDR2 FQNEAQ (reference sequence). The CDR3 nucleotides read TGTGCCAGCAGCTTATCGGCCACCACCGGGGAGCTGTTTTTT. Protein product: CASSLSATTGELFF.

V usage is TRBV7-9 and J usage is TRBJ2-7, with D tentatively TRBD1 (5 bases). Per germline, CDR1 SEHNR and CDR2 FQNEAQ (reference sequence). The CDR3 spans 14 residues. Trimming stripped 3 bases from V and 4 bases from J, with 13 bases between. CDR3 DNA sequence: TGTGCCAGCAGCTTGCTCGGCAGGGTATACGAGCAGTACTTC. It is translated as CASSLLGRVYEQYF. Looking up the rest from reference TRBV7-9 and TRBJ2-7 gives the full variable domain: DTGVSQNPRHKITKRGQNVTFRCDPISEHNRLYWYRQTLGQGPEFLTYFQNEAQLEKSRLLSDRFSAERPKGSFSTLEIQRTEQGDSAMYLCASSLLGRVYEQYFGPGTRLTVT.

In DNA form, the CDR3 reads TGTGCCAGTAGTGGAAACCGAAATCAGCCCCAGCATTTT. As protein: CASSGNRNQPQHF. V and J are TRBV19 and TRBJ1-5; D is uncertain. This CDR3 has 13 residues. Germline V lookup: CDR1 LNHDA, CDR2 SQIVND (reference sequence). V was clipped by 5 bases and J by 4 bases, with 9 bases between them.